This T cell receptor beta chain was recorded in a study of T cell repertoires in cytomegalovirus infection. Across the whole study: Public TCR beta signatures were indicative of both CMV infection and a matching HLA type. Study-level results: Across the ex vivo response, the dominant clonotypes were HLA-C-restricted CMV-specific TCR beta clonotypes. The study identified carriers of CMV plus the relevant HLA from cumulative public TCR beta family frequency.

CDR1 SGHTA and CDR2 FQGNSA come from the germline V gene. This CDR3 has 14 amino acids. With 7 bases clipped from V and 2 bases from J, the junction kept 8 bases outside the gene matches. This clonotype was counted at least ten times. What it binds is not known. Via MiXCR, TCRdb re-called the reads, giving one row per CDR3 protein. The sample lists roughly 240,000 distinct CDR3 sequences, about 5.9% occurring once. The sequenced sample was PBMCs. The gene calls are TRBV7-2 and TRBJ2-7, with 7 bases aligning to TRBD2. The clonotype comes from a human donor in good health (CMV status not recorded). Some clones in this sample may be carry-over from other donors' samples. The CDR3 loop is CASNLGGTAYEQYF. The CDR3 coding sequence is TGTGCCAGCAACCTCGGGGGGACCGCCTACGAGCAGTACTTC.